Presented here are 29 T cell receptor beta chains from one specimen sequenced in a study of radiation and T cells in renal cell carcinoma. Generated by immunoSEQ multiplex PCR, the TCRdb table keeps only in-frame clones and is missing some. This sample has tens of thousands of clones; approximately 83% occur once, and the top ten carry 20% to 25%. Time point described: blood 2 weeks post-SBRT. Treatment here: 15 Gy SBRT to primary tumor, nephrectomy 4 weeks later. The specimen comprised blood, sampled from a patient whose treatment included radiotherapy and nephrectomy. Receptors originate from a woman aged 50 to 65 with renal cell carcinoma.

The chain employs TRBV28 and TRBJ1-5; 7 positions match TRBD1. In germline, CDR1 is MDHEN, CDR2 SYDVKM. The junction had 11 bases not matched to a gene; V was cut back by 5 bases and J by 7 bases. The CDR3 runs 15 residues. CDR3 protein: CASSVGDSPSQPQHF. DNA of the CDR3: TGTGCCAGCAGTGTAGGGGACAGCCCTTCACAGCCCCAGCATTTT.

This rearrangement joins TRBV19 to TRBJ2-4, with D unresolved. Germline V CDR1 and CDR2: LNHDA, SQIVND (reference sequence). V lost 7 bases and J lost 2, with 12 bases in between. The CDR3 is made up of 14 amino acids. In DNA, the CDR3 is TGTGCCAGTACCGCGCCCGAGACCAAAAACATTCAGTACTTC. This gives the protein CASTAPETKNIQYF. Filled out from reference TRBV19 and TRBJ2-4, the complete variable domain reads DGGITQSPKYLFRKEGQNVTLSCEQNLNHDAMYWYRQDPGQGLRLIYYSQIVNDFQKGDIAEGYSVSREKKESFPLTVTSAQKNPTAFYLCASTAPETKNIQYFGAGTRLSVL.

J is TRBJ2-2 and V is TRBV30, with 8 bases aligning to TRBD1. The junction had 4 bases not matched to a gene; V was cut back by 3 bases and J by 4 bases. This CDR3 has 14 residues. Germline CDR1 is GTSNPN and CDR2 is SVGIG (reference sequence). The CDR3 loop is CAWRGTGGTGELFF. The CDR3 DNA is TGTGCCTGGAGGGGGACAGGTGGCACCGGGGAGCTGTTTTTT. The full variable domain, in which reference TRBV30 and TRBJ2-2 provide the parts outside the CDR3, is SQTIHQWPATLVQPVGSPLSLECTVEGTSNPNLYWYRQAAGRGLQLLFYSVGIGQISSEVPQNLSASRPQDRQFILSSKKLLLSDSGFYLCAWRGTGGTGELFFGEGSRLTVL.

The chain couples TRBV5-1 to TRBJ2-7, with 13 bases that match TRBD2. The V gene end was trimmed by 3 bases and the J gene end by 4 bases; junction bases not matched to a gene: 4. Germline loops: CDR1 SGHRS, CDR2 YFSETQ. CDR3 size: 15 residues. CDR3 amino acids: CASSSGLAGSYEQYF. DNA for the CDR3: TGCGCCAGCAGCTCGGGACTAGCGGGATCTTACGAGCAGTACTTC.

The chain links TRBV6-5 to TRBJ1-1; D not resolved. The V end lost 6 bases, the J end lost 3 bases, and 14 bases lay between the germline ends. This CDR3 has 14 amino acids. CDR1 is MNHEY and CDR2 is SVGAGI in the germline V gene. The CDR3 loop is CASSQRDYYTEAFF. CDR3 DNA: TGTGCCAGCAGCCAACGAGATTACTACACTGAAGCTTTCTTT.

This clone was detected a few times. CDR3 nucleotide sequence: TGTGCCAGCAGCGCGGGACCCTATGGAGGGGCAGATACGCAGTATTTT. It codes for CASSAGPYGGADTQYF. This chain links TRBV9 with TRBJ2-3; TRBD2 might be the D (6 bases). The CDR3 sequence is 16 residues long. Germline V CDR1 and CDR2: SGDLS, YYNGEE. Trimming pared 3 bases from V and 4 bases from J, leaving 18 bases between.

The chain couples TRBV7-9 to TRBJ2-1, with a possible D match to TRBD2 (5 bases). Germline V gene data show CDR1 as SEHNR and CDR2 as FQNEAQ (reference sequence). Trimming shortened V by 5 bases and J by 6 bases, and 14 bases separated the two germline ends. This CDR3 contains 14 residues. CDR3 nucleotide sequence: TGTGCCAGCAGCGTCGGTGACTACCGCAATGAGCAGTTCTTC. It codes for CASSVGDYRNEQFF.

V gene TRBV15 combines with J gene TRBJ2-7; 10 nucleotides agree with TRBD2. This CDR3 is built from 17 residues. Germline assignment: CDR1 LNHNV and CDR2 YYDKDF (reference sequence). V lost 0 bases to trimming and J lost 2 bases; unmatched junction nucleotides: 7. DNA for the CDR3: TGTGCCACCAGCAGAGAAGGGAGCGGGGGGGGGCCCTACGAGCAGTACTTC. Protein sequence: CATSREGSGGGPYEQYF.

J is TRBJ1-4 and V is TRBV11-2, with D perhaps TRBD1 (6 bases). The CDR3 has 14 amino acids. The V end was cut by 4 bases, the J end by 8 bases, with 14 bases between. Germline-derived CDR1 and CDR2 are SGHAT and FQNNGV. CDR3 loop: CASSSRGRGEKLFF. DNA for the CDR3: TGTGCCAGCAGCTCCCGGGGCAGGGGCGAAAAACTGTTTTTT.

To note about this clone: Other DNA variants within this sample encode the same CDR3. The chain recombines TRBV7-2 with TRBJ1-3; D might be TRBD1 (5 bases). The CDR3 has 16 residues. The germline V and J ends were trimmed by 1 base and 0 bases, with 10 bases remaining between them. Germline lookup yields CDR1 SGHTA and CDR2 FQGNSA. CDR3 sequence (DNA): TGTGCCAGCAGCTTAGTTGGGGCCTACTCTGGAAACACCATATATTTT. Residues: CASSLVGAYSGNTIYF.

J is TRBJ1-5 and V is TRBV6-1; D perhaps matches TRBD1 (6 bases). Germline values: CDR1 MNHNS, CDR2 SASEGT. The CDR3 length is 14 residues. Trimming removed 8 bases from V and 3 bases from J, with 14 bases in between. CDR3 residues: CASGTGIYNQPQHF. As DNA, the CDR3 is TGTGCCAGCGGAACAGGGATCTACAATCAGCCCCAGCATTTT.

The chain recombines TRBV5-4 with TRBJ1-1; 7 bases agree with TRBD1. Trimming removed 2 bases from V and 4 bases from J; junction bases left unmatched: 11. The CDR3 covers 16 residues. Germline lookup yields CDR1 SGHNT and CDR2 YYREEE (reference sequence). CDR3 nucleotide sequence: TGTGCCAGCAGCTTAGGGGGCGCAGGGGTCGGCACTGAAGCTTTCTTT. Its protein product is CASSLGGAGVGTEAFF.

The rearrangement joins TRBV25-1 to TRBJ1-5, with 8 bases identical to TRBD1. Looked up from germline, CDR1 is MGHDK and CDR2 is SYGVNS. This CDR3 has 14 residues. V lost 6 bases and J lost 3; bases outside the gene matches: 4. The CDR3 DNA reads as TGTGCCAGCAGGCCACAGGGGGTCAATCAGCCCCAGCATTTT. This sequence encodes CASRPQGVNQPQHF.

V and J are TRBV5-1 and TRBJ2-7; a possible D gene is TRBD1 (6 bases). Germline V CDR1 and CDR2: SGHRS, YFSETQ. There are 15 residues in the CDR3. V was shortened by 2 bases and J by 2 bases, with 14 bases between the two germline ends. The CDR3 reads CASSFTQGSPYEQYF. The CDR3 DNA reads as TGCGCCAGCAGCTTTACTCAGGGGAGCCCCTACGAGCAGTACTTC.

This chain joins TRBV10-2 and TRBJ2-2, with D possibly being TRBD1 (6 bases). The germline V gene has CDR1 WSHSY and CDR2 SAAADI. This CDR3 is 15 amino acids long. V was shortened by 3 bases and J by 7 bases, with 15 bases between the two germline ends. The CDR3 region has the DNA TGCGCCAGCAGTGAATGGTTGGGGGCCGGCGGGGAGCTGTTTTTT. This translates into CASSEWLGAGGELFF.

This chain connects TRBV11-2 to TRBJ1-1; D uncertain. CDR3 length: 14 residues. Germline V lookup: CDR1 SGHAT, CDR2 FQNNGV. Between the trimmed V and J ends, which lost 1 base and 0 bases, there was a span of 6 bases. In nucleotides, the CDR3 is TGTGCCAGCAGCTTAGGACGGATGAACACTGAAGCTTTCTTT. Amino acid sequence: CASSLGRMNTEAFF.

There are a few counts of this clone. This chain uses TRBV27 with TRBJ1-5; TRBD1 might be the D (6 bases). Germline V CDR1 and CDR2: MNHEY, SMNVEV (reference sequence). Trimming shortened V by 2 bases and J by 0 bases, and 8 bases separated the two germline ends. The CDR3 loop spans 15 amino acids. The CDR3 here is CASSLRGGSNQPQHF. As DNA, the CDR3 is TGTGCCAGCAGTTTAAGGGGGGGTAGCAATCAGCCCCAGCATTTT.

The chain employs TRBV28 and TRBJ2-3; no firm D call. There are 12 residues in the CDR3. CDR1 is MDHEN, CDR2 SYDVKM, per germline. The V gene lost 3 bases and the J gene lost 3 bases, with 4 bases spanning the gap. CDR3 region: CASSFQTDTQYF. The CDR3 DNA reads TGTGCCAGCAGTTTTCAAACAGATACGCAGTATTTT.

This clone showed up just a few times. CDR3 region: CASGEGALFF. CDR3 in DNA: TGTGCCTCGGGGGAGGGGGCACTGTTTTTT. The genes are TRBV30 and TRBJ1-4; 7 nucleotides match TRBD1. The germline CDR1 and CDR2 sequences are GTSNPN and SVGIG (reference sequence). V shed 7 bases and J 13 bases; nucleotides not matched to a gene: 6. The CDR3 covers 10 residues.

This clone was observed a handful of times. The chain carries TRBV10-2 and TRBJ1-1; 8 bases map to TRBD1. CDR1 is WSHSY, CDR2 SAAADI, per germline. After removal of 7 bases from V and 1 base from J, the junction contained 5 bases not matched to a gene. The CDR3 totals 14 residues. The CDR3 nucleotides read TGCGCCAGCACCCGACAGGGGTGGAACACTGAAGCTTTCTTT. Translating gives CASTRQGWNTEAFF.

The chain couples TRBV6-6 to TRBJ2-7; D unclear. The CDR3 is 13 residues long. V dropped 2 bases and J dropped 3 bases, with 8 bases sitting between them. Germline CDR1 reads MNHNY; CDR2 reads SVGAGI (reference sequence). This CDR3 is CASSYRLNYEQYF. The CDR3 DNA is TGTGCCAGCAGTTACCGTCTGAACTACGAGCAGTACTTC.

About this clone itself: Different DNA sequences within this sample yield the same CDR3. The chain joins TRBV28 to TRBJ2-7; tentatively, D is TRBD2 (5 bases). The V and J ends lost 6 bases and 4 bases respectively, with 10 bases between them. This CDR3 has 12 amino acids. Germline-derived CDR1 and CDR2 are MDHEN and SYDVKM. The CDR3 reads CASSLRGYEQYF. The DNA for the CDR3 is TGTGCCAGCAGCCTCCGAGGGTACGAGCAGTACTTC.

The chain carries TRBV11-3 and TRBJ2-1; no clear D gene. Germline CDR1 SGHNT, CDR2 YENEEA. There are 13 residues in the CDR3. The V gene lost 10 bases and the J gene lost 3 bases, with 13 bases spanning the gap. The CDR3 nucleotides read TGTGCCAATCCGCACCGTTTCTACAATGAGCAGTTCTTC. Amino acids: CANPHRFYNEQFF.

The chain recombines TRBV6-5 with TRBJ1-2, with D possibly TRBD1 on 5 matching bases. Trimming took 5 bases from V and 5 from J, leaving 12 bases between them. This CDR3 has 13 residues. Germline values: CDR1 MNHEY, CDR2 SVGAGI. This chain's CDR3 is CASSTGTAYGYTF. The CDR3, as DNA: TGTGCCAGCAGTACCGGGACGGCGTATGGCTACACCTTC.

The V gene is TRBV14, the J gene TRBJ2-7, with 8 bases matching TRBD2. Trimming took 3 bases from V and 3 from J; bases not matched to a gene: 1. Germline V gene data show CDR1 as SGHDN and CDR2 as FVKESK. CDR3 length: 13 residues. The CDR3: CASSQTSVYEQYF. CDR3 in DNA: TGTGCCAGCAGCCAGACTAGCGTCTACGAGCAGTACTTC. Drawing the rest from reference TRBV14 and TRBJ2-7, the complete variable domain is EAGVTQFPSHSVIEKGQTVTLRCDPISGHDNLYWYRRVMGKEIKFLLHFVKESKQDESGMPNNRFLAERTGGTYSTLKVQPAELEDSGVYFCASSQTSVYEQYFGPGTRLTVT.

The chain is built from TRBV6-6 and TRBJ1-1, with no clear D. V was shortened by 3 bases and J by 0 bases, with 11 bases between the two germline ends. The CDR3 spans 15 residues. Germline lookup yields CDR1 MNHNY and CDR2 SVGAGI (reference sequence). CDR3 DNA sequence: TGTGCCAGCAGTTATGCAGGCTCTCTGAACACTGAAGCTTTCTTT. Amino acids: CASSYAGSLNTEAFF.

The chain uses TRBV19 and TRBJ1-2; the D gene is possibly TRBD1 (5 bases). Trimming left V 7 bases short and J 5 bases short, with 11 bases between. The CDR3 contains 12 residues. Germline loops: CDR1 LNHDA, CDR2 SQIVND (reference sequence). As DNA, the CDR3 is TGTGCCAGTACTAAGGGACCATATGGCTACACCTTC. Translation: CASTKGPYGYTF.

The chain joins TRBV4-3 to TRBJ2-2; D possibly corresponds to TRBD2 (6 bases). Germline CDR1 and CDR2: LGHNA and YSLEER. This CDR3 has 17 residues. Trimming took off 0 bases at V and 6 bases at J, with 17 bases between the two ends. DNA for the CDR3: TGCGCCAGCAGCCAAGATTCCGAGGCTGGGGGGTCCGGGGAGCTGTTTTTT. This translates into CASSQDSEAGGSGELFF.

The CDR3 protein is CASSLEGTGLGEQYF. For the CDR3, the DNA is TGTGCCAGCAGCTTGGAGGGGACAGGGCTTGGCGAGCAGTACTTC. The V and J genes are TRBV5-6 and TRBJ2-7, with TRBD1 matching over 9 bases. CDR1 is SGHDT and CDR2 is YYEEEE in the germline V gene. V lost 0 bases, J lost 6 bases, and 7 bases stayed unmatched. The CDR3 spans 15 residues. The whole variable domain, filled in from reference TRBV5-6 and TRBJ2-7, reads DAGVTQSPTHLIKTRGQQVTLRCSPKSGHDTVSWYQQALGQGPQFIFQYYEEEERQRGNFPDRFSGHQFPNYSSELNVNALLLGDSALYLCASSLEGTGLGEQYFGPGTRLTVT.